In this sample, the clone carrying this T cell receptor beta chain turned up many times. The antigen is not known. Arm-PCR of CDR3 regions and iRepertoire HTBI primers were the basis on which TCR beta libraries were built. MiXCR, applied by TCRdb to the multiplex PCR reads, yields one record per CDR3 protein. This table has 450,000 or so distinct CDR3 sequences, 22% appearing once. V lost 3 bases and J lost 3, with 11 bases in between. This CDR3 region has 14 residues. Germline V CDR1 and CDR2: MDHEN, SYDVKM. Regarding time point: persistent/refractory GD, antithyroid drugs over 5 years with positive TRAb. Preparation of the TCR library used RNA extracted from PBMCs. These data are taken from a study of regulatory T cells in long-lasting Graves disease. Study results and limitations: Tissue studied was limited to peripheral blood, excluding thyroid tissue. Persistent cases favored TRBV28, TRBJ1-2 and TRBJ2-5.

Sample: peripheral blood mononuclear cells (PBMCs), taken when the disease was refractory, from a patient treated with antithyroid drugs. The clonotype originates from a female donor with Graves disease. The J gene is TRBJ2-5, the V gene TRBV28; unclear D gene. CDR3 bases: TGTGCCAGCAGTTTGTTGGGAAGAAAAGAGACCCAGTACTTC. It encodes CASSLLGRKETQYF.